The 12 T cell receptor beta chains below come from one sample, sequenced in a study of cytomegalovirus exposure and HLA in healthy donors. The study ran its PCR with 60 Vbeta and 13 Jbeta primers. Using immunoSEQ multiplex PCR, the repertoire was profiled, and TCRdb retains in-frame clones only, with some absent. In the table there are about 120,000 clones, approximately 80% of which are singletons. Sequenced: PBMCs. The receptors were sampled from a woman aged 40-49 years in good health and CMV-seropositive.

CDR3 protein: CASSLSDRGLDTQYF. For the CDR3, the DNA is TGTGCCAGCAGCCTGTCTGACAGGGGGTTAGATACGCAGTATTTT. The chain links TRBV5-4 to TRBJ2-3; 9 nucleotides match TRBD1. Per germline, CDR1 SGHNT and CDR2 YYREEE (reference sequence). V lost 4 bases and J lost 5; bases outside the gene matches: 8. This CDR3 is 15 amino acids long.

The chain carries TRBV7-9 and TRBJ2-1; tentative D call: TRBD2 (6 bases). V lost 0 bases and J lost 0, with 12 bases in between. The CDR3 is 17 residues long. Looked up from germline, CDR1 is SEHNR and CDR2 is FQNEAQ (reference sequence). CDR3 loop: CASSLAGGDSSYNEQFF. The CDR3 DNA is TGTGCCAGCAGCTTAGCGGGGGGAGACAGCTCCTACAATGAGCAGTTCTTC.

This sequence joins TRBV5-1 and TRBJ1-4; 11 nucleotides line up with TRBD1. The germline V gene encodes CDR1 SGHRS and CDR2 YFSETQ. CDR3 length equals 16 residues. V trimming: 0 bases; J trimming: 7 bases; junction bases outside the gene matches: 5. CDR3 coding DNA: TGCGCCAGCAGCTTGGTTGGGACAGGGGGGAGTGAAAAACTGTTTTTT. This translates into CASSLVGTGGSEKLFF.

J is TRBJ2-3 and V is TRBV5-4, with D perhaps matching TRBD2 (5 bases). Trimming pared 4 bases from V and 3 bases from J, leaving 18 bases between. This CDR3 region has 16 residues. Germline CDR1 is SGHNT and CDR2 is YYREEE (reference sequence). The CDR3 DNA follows: TGTGCCAGCAGCGGGAGCTCGGGTAAAGGGACAGATACGCAGTATTTT. It is translated as CASSGSSGKGTDTQYF. The full variable domain, with the rest looked up from reference TRBV5-4 and TRBJ2-3, is ETGVTQSPTHLIKTRGQQVTLRCSSQSGHNTVSWYQQALGQGPQFIFQYYREEENGRGNFPPRFSGLQFPNYSSELNVNALELDDSALYLCASSGSSGKGTDTQYFGPGTRLTVL.

This clone has just one count. The rearrangement links TRBV13 to TRBJ2-7; D possibly corresponds to TRBD1 (5 bases). V was trimmed by 6 bases and J by 0 bases, leaving 18 bases between them. This CDR3 region has 16 residues. The germline V gene has CDR1 PRHDT and CDR2 FYEKMQ (reference sequence). CDR3 in amino acids: CASSPPTRAFSYEQYF. The CDR3 DNA reads as TGTGCCAGCAGTCCTCCTACCAGGGCTTTCTCCTACGAGCAGTACTTC.

CDR3 protein: CSVGAIERGEKLFF. DNA for the CDR3: TGCAGCGTTGGGGCCATAGAAAGGGGGGAAAAACTGTTTTTT. This sequence joins TRBV29-1 and TRBJ1-4; D is perhaps TRBD1 (6 bases). Germline V gene sequence: CDR1 SQVTM, CDR2 ANQGSEA. Trimming removed 4 bases at V and 8 bases at J, with 17 bases between. The CDR3 is 14 residues long.

The genes are TRBV5-4 and TRBJ2-7, with 7 nucleotides matching TRBD2. Trimming cost V 6 bases and J 1 base; bases outside gene matches: 7. The germline gives CDR1 SGHNT, CDR2 YYREEE (reference sequence). The CDR3 sequence is 14 residues long. CDR3 region: CASTLAGGSYEQYF. CDR3 nucleotide sequence: TGTGCCAGCACCCTGGCCGGGGGGTCCTACGAGCAGTACTTC.

The rearrangement joins TRBV6-1 to TRBJ2-5, with 9 bases that match TRBD1. Trimming at V came to 6 bases and at J to 3 bases, leaving 8 bases not matched to a gene. Germline V gene data show CDR1 as MNHNS and CDR2 as SASEGT. This CDR3 is 15 amino acids long. The DNA of the CDR3 is TGTGCCAGCAGCAGAACAGGGGGCCTAGAAGAGACCCAGTACTTC. Translated: CASSRTGGLEETQYF.

The chain links TRBV6-1 to TRBJ1-2, with D possibly being TRBD1 (6 bases). Looked up from germline, CDR1 is MNHNS and CDR2 is SASEGT. This CDR3 spans 14 amino acids. V was cut by 3 bases and J by 0 bases, with 8 bases left in between. The CDR3 loop reads CASSEGAANYGYTF. CDR3 DNA sequence: TGTGCCAGCAGTGAGGGGGCCGCTAACTATGGCTACACCTTC.

The genes are TRBV7-3 and TRBJ2-3; a possible D gene is TRBD2 (6 bases). Per germline, CDR1 SGHTA and CDR2 FQGTGA. CDR3 size: 15 residues. Trimming took 0 bases from V and 3 from J, leaving 10 bases between them. The CDR3 DNA is TGTGCCAGCAGCTTAACCGGGAGTACAACAGATACGCAGTATTTT. Residues: CASSLTGSTTDTQYF.

This clone was seen only once. Other DNA sequences in the same sample also yield this CDR3. CDR3 sequence reads: CASSPDMNTEAFF. CDR3 DNA sequence: TGTGCCAGCTCACCGGACATGAACACTGAAGCTTTCTTT. This chain uses TRBV18 with TRBJ1-1, with D maybe TRBD1 (5 bases). In germline, CDR1 is KGHSH, CDR2 LQKENI. This CDR3 region has 13 residues. Trimming stripped 3 bases from V and 0 bases from J, with 5 bases between.

This clone showed up just once. The chain recombines TRBV10-2 with TRBJ2-7, with D maybe TRBD2 (6 bases). Trimming shortened V by 2 bases and J by 6 bases, and 20 bases separated the two germline ends. Germline values: CDR1 WSHSY, CDR2 SAAADI. This CDR3 has 16 amino acids. The CDR3 reads CASSEPEVVGRGEQYF. CDR3 DNA: TGCGCCAGCAGTGAGCCCGAGGTAGTCGGGAGAGGCGAGCAGTACTTC.